The 9 T cell receptor beta chains below were found in one sample sequenced in a study of OX40 agonist ivuxolimab in advanced cancers. Some clones are missing from TCRdb's copy, which holds only in-frame ones; the method was immunoSEQ multiplex PCR. The sample yields around 80,000 clones, 90% to 95% seen once. The input for sequencing was CD4+ or CD8+ T cells sorted from blood, taken in a trial of the OX40 agonist ivuxolimab. The receptors were gathered from an adult with an advanced solid tumor such as melanoma, head and neck, liver or kidney cancer.

The chain links TRBV9 to TRBJ2-5; no reliable D call. Trimming removed 2 bases from V and 4 bases from J, with 9 bases in between. This CDR3 region has 13 residues. Germline-derived CDR1 and CDR2 are SGDLS and YYNGEE. The CDR3 DNA reads as TGTGCCAGCAGCGTGAGATTGGGAGAGACCCAGTACTTC. Residues: CASSVRLGETQYF.

The chain recombines TRBV2 with TRBJ1-4, with 8 bases lining up with TRBD1. Losses at the gene ends were 6 bases for V and 3 bases for J; bases not matched to a gene: 6. The CDR3 extends over 15 amino acids. Per the germline V gene, CDR1 is SNHLY and CDR2 is FYNNEI. The CDR3 here is CASRAGGASNEKLFF. The CDR3 DNA sequence: TGTGCCAGCAGAGCAGGGGGCGCGTCTAATGAAAAACTGTTTTTT.

The V and J genes are TRBV7-8 and TRBJ2-1; TRBD2 matches at 7 bases. V was clipped by 1 base and J by 3 bases; unmatched bases: 9. Germline values: CDR1 SGHVS, CDR2 FQNEAQ. This CDR3 has 17 residues. The CDR3: CASSLVVREWFYNEQFF. CDR3 in DNA: TGTGCCAGCAGCTTAGTGGTGCGGGAGTGGTTCTACAATGAGCAGTTCTTC. Variable domain in full (rest from reference TRBV7-8 and TRBJ2-1): GAGVSQSPRYKVAKRGQDVALRCDPISGHVSLFWYQQALGQGPEFLTYFQNEAQLDKSGLPSDRFFAERPEGSVSTLKIQRTQQEDSAVYLCASSLVVREWFYNEQFFGPGTRLTVL.

CDR3 sequence reads: CASIGYFSEAFF. DNA for the CDR3: TGTGCCAGCATCGGCTATTTTTCTGAAGCTTTCTTT. The V and J genes are TRBV28 and TRBJ1-1; no clear D. The ends were cut back, 7 bases at V and 6 bases at J, with 12 bases in the middle. The germline V gene has CDR1 MDHEN and CDR2 SYDVKM. The CDR3 contains 12 residues.

The rearrangement joins TRBV5-6 to TRBJ1-1; tentative D call: TRBD1 (6 bases). V was trimmed by 6 bases and J by 1 base, leaving 13 bases between them. CDR3 length: 14 amino acids. CDR1 is SGHDT, CDR2 YYEEEE, per germline. The CDR3 bases are TGTGCCAGCACCAAACAGGGAAGGAACACTGAAGCTTTCTTT. As protein: CASTKQGRNTEAFF. Together with reference TRBV5-6 and TRBJ1-1, the CDR3 gives the full variable domain: DAGVTQSPTHLIKTRGQQVTLRCSPKSGHDTVSWYQQALGQGPQFIFQYYEEEERQRGNFPDRFSGHQFPNYSSELNVNALLLGDSALYLCASTKQGRNTEAFFGQGTRLTVV.

V is TRBV6-5 and J is TRBJ2-7, with no clear D. V dropped 6 bases and J dropped 6 bases, with 18 bases sitting between them. The CDR3 runs to 14 residues. Germline V lookup: CDR1 MNHEY, CDR2 SVGAGI. The CDR3 DNA follows: TGTGCCAGCAGACCCACGGGTGGGAAGCCCGAGCAGTACTTC. It is translated as CASRPTGGKPEQYF.

The chain joins TRBV5-4 to TRBJ2-3, with 9 bases fitting TRBD2. The CDR3 extends over 16 amino acids. The germline gives CDR1 SGHNT, CDR2 YYREEE (reference sequence). Unmatched junction bases numbered 8, after V lost 2 bases and J lost 4 bases. Written as DNA, the CDR3 is TGTGCCAGCAGCTTTAAGGCGGGAGGGCCGTCAGATACGCAGTATTTT. This codes for CASSFKAGGPSDTQYF.

For this clone: One junction end disagrees with the germline gene, perhaps due to a read error. V gene TRBV7-7 combines with J gene TRBJ2-7, with TRBD2 matching over 11 bases. The germline CDR1 and CDR2 sequences are SSHAT and FNYEAQ (reference sequence). The CDR3 spans 13 residues. The CDR3 coding sequence is TGTGCTAGCAGCTTAGGACTAGCGGGTGAGCAGTACTTC. Protein product: CASSLGLAGEQYF.

The rearrangement joins TRBV6-1 to TRBJ2-7, with 14 positions matching TRBD2. The CDR3 consists of 15 residues. Looked up from germline, CDR1 is MNHNS and CDR2 is SASEGT. J was trimmed by 3 bases and V by 7 bases; bases with no gene match: 5. CDR3 DNA sequence: TGTGCCAGCAACCGACTAGCGGGAGGGATCTACGAGCAGTACTTC. This gives the protein CASNRLAGGIYEQYF.